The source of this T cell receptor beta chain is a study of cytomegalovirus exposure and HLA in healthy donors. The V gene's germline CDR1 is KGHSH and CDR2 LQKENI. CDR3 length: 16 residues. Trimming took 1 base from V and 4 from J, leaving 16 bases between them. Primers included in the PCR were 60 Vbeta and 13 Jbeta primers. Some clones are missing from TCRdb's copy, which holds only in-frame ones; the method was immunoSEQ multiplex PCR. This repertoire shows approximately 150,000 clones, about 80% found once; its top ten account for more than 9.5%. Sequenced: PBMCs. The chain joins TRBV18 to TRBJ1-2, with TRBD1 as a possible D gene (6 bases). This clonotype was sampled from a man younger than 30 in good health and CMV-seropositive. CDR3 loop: CASSPLAGAQSYGYTF. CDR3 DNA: TGTGCCAGCTCACCACTGGCAGGGGCGCAGAGCTATGGCTACACCTTC.